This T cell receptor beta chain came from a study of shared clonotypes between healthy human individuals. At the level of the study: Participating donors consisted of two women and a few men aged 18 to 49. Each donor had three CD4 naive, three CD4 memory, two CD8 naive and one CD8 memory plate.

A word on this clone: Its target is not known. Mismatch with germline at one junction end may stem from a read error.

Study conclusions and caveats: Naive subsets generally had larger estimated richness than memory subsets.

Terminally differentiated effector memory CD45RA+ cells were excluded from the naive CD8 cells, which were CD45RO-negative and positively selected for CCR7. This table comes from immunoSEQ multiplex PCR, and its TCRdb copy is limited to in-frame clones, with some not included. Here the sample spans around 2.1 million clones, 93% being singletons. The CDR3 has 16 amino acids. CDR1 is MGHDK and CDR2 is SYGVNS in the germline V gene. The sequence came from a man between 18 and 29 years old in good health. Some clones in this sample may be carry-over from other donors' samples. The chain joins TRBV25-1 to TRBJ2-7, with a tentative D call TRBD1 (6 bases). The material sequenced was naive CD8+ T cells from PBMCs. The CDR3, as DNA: TGTGCCAGCACCTCCTCTACGGAGACAGGCTCCCACGAGCAGTACTTC. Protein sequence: CASTSSTETGSHEQYF.